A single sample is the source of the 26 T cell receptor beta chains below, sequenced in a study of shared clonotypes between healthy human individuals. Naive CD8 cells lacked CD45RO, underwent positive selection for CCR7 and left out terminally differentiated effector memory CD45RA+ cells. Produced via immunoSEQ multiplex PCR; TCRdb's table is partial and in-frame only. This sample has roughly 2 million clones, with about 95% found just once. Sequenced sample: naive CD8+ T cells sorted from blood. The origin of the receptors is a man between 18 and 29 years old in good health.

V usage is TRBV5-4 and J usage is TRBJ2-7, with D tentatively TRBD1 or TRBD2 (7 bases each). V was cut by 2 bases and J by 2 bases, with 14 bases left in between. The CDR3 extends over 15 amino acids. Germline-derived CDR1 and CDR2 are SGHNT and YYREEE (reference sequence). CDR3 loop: CASSFQGGDAYEQYF. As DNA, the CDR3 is TGTGCCAGCAGCTTCCAGGGGGGGGACGCCTACGAGCAGTACTTC.

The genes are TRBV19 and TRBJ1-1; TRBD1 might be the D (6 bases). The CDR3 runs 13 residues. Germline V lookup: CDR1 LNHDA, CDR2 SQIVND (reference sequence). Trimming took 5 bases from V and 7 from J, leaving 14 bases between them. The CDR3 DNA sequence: TGTGCCAGTAGTTCAACCGGACAGAGTGAAGCTTTCTTT. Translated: CASSSTGQSEAFF.

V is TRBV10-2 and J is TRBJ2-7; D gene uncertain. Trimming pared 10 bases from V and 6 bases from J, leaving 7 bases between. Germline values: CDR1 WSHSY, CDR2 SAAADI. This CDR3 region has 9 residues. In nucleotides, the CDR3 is TGCGCCACCGCACCCGAGCAGTACTTC. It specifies CATAPEQYF.

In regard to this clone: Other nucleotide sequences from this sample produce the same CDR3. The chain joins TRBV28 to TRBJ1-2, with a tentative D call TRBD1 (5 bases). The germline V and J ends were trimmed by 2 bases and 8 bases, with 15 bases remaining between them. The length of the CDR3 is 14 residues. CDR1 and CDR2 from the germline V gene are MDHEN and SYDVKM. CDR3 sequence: CASSLRGGGDGYTF. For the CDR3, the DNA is TGTGCCAGCAGTTTAAGGGGCGGAGGGGACGGCTACACCTTC.

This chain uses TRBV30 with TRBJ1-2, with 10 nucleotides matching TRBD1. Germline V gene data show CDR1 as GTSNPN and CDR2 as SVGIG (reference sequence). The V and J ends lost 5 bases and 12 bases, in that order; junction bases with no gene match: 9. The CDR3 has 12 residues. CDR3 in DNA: TGTGCCTGGGACGGACAGGGGGATCCACACACCTTC. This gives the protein CAWDGQGDPHTF. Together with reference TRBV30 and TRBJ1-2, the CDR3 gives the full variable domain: SQTIHQWPATLVQPVGSPLSLECTVEGTSNPNLYWYRQAAGRGLQLLFYSVGIGQISSEVPQNLSASRPQDRQFILSSKKLLLSDSGFYLCAWDGQGDPHTFGSGTRLTVV.

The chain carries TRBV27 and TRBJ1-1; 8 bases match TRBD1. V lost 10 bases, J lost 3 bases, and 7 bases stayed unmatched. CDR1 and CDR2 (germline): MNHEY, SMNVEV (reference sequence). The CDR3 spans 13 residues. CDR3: CATYTGGHTEAFF. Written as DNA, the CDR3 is TGTGCCACCTACACAGGGGGACACACTGAAGCTTTCTTT.

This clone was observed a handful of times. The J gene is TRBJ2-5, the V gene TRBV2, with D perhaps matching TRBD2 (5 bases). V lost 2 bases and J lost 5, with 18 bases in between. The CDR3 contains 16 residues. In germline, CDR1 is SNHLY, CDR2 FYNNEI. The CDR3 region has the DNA TGTGCCAGCAGTGAATCGGCGGGTTGGGTTCCTGAGACCCAGTACTTC. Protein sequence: CASSESAGWVPETQYF. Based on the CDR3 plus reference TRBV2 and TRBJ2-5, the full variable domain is EPEVTQTPSHQVTQMGQEVILRCVPISNHLYFYWYRQILGQKVEFLVSFYNNEISEKSEIFDDQFSVERPDGSNFTLKIRSTKLEDSAMYFCASSESAGWVPETQYFGPGTRLLVL.

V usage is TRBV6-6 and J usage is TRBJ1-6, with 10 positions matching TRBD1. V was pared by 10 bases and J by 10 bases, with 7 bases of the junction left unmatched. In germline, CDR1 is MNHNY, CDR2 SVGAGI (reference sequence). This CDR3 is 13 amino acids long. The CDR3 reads CAIDRGQASPLHF. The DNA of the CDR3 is TGTGCCATCGACAGGGGGCAAGCCTCACCCCTCCACTTT.

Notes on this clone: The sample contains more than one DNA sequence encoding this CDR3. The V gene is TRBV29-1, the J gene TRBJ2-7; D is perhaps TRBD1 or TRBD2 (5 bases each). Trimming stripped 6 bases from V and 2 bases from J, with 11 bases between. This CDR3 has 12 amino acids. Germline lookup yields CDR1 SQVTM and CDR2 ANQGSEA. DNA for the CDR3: TGCAGCGTCCGGGACCCCCCCTACGAGCAGTACTTC. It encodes CSVRDPPYEQYF.

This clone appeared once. The CDR3 coding sequence is TGTGCCAGCAGCGCTGGGACAGGGACGGAGTACAATGAGCAGTTCTTC. Its translation: CASSAGTGTEYNEQFF. The rearrangement joins TRBV9 to TRBJ2-1, with 9 bases fitting TRBD1. This CDR3 has 16 residues. Germline lookup yields CDR1 SGDLS and CDR2 YYNGEE. The trim removed 3 bases at V and 4 bases at J, leaving 8 bases unmatched. Full variable domain (missing parts from reference TRBV9 and TRBJ2-1): DSGVTQTPKHLITATGQRVTLRCSPRSGDLSVYWYQQSLDQGLQFLIQYYNGEERAKGNILERFSAQQFPDLHSELNLSSLELGDSALYFCASSAGTGTEYNEQFFGPGTRLTVL.

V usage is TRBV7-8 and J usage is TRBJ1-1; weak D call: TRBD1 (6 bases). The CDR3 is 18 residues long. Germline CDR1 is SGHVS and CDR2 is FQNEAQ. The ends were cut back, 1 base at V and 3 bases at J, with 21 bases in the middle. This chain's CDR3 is CASSLVVLGGEEDTEAFF. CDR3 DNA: TGTGCCAGCAGCTTAGTGGTACTCGGGGGCGAGGAGGACACTGAAGCTTTCTTT.

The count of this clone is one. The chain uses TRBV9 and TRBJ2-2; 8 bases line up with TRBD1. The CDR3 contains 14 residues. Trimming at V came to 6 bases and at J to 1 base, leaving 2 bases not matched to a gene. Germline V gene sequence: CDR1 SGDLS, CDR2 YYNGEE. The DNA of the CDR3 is TGTGCCAGCATGGGACAGGAGAACACCGGGGAGCTGTTTTTT. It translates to CASMGQENTGELFF.

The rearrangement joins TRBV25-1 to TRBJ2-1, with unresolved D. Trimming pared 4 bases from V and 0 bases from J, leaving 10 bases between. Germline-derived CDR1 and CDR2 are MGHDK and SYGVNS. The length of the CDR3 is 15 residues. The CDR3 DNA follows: TGTGCCAGCAGTGTTATAGGAAGCTCCTACAATGAGCAGTTCTTC. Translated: CASSVIGSSYNEQFF.

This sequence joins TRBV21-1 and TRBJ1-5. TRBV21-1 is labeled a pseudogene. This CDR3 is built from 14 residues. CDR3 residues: CASSKAGKGQPQHF. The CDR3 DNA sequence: TGTGCCAGCAGCAAAGCCGGGAAGGGTCAGCCCCAGCATTTT.

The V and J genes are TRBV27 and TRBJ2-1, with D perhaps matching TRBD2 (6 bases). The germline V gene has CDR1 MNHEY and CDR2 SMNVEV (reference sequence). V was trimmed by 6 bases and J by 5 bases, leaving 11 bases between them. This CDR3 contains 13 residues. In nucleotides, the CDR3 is TGTGCCAGCAGGGGCGGGAACGACAATGAGCAGTTCTTC. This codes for CASRGGNDNEQFF.

This chain's CDR3 is CASSWAANTEAFF. In DNA, the CDR3 is TGTGCCAGCAGTTGGGCAGCGAACACTGAAGCTTTCTTT. The V and J genes are TRBV27 and TRBJ1-1; the D is unclear. The CDR3 runs 13 residues. The V end lost 4 bases, the J end lost 1 base, and 7 bases lay between the germline ends. Germline loops: CDR1 MNHEY, CDR2 SMNVEV (reference sequence).

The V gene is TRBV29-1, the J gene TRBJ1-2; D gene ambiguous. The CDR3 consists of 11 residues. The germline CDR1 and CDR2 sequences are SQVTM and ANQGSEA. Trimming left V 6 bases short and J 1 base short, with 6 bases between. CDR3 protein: CSVVINYGYTF. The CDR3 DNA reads TGCAGCGTGGTGATTAACTATGGCTACACCTTC. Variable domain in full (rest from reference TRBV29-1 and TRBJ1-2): SAVISQKPSRDICQRGTSLTIQCQVDSQVTMMFWYRQQPGQSLTLIATANQGSEATYESGFVIDKFPISRPNLTFSTLTVSNMSPEDSSIYLCSVVINYGYTFGSGTRLTVV.

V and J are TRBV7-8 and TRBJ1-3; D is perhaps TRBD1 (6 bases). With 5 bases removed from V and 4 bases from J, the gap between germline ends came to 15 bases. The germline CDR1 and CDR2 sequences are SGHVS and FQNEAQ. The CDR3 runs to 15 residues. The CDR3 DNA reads TGTGCCAGCAGCCCCCCAGGGGACGGAGGAAACACCATATATTTT. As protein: CASSPPGDGGNTIYF.

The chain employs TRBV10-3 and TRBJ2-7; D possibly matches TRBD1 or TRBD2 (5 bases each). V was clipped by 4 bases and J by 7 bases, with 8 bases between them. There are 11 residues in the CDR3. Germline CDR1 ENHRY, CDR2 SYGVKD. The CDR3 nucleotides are TGTGCCATCAGTGGGGACCAGGAGCAGTACTTC. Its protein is CAISGDQEQYF.

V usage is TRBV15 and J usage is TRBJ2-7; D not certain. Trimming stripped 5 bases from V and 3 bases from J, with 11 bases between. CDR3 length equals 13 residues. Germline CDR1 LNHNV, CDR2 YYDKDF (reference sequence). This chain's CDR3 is CATSVSGVYEQYF. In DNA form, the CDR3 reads TGTGCCACCAGCGTGTCAGGAGTCTACGAGCAGTACTTC.

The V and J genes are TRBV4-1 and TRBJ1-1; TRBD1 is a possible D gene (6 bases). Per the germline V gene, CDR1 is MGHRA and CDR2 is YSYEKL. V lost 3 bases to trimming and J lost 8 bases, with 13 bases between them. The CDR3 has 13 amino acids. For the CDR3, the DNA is TGCGCCAGCAGCCACCCAGACAGGCCAGAAGCTTTCTTT. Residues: CASSHPDRPEAFF.

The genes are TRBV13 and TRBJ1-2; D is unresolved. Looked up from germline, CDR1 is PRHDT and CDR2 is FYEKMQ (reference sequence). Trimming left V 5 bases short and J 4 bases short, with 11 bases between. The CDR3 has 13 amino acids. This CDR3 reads CASSGENFYGYTF. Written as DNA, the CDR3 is TGTGCCAGCAGCGGAGAGAATTTCTATGGCTACACCTTC.

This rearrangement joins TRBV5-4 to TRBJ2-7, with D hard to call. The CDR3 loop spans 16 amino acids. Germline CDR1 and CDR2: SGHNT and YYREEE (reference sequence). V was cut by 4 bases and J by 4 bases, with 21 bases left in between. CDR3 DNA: TGTGCCAGCAGCGAGAAAGGGATTGGACCAACTTACGAGCAGTACTTC. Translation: CASSEKGIGPTYEQYF. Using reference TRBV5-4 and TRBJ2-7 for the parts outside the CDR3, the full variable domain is ETGVTQSPTHLIKTRGQQVTLRCSSQSGHNTVSWYQQALGQGPQFIFQYYREEENGRGNFPPRFSGLQFPNYSSELNVNALELDDSALYLCASSEKGIGPTYEQYFGPGTRLTVT.

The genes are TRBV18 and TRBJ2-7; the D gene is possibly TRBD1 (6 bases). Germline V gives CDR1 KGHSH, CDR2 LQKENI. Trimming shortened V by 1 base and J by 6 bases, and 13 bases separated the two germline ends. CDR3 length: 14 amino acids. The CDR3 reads CASSPLGALAEQYF. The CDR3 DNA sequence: TGTGCCAGCTCACCACTGGGGGCGCTTGCCGAGCAGTACTTC.

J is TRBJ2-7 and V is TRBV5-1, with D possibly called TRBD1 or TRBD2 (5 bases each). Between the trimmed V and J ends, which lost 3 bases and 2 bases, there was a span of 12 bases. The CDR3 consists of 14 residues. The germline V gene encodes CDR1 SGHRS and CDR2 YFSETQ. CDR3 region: CASSSGTNTYEQYF. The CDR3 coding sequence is TGCGCCAGCAGCTCCGGGACCAATACCTACGAGCAGTACTTC.

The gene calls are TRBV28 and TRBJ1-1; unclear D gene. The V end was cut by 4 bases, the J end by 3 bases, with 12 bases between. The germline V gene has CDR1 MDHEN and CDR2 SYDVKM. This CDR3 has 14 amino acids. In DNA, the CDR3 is TGTGCCAGCAGTTATCTACTCTCGGACACTGAAGCTTTCTTT. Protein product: CASSYLLSDTEAFF.